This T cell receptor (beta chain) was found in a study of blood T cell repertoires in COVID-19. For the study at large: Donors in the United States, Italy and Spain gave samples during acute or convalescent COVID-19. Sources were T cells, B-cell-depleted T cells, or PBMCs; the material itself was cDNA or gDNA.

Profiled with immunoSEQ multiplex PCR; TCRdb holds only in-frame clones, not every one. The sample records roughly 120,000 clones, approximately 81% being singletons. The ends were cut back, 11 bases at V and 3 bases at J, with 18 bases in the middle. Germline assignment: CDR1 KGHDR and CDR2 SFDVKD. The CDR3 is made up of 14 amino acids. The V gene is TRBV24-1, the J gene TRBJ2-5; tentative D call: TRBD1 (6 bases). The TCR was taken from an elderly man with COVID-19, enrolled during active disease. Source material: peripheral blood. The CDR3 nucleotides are TGTGCCAATGCCGCGGACAGCGCGAAAGAGACCCAGTACTTC. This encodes CANAADSAKETQYF.